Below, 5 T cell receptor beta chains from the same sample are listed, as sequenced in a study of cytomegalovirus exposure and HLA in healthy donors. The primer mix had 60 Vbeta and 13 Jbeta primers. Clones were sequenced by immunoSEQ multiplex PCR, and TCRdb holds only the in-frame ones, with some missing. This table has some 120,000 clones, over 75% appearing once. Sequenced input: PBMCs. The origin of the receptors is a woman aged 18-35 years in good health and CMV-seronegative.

This CDR3 reads CAIEVGQGAYGYTF. CDR3 nucleotides: TGTGCCATAGAGGTAGGGCAGGGGGCCTATGGCTACACCTTC. This chain links TRBV6-1 with TRBJ1-2; 8 bases fit TRBD1. The CDR3 length is 14 residues. Trimming at V came to 10 bases and at J to 4 bases, leaving 11 bases not matched to a gene. Germline values: CDR1 MNHNS, CDR2 SASEGT.

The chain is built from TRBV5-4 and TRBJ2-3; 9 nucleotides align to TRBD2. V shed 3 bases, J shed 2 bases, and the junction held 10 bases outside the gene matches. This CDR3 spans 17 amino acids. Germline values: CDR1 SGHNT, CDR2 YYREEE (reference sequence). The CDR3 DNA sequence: TGTGCCAGCAGCTGGGGGGGGTCTAGCGGGACCACAGATACGCAGTATTTT. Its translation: CASSWGGSSGTTDTQYF.

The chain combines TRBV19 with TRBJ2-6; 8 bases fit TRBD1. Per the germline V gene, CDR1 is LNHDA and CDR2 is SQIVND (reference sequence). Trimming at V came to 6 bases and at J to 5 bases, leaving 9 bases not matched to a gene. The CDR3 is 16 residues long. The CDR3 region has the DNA TGTGCCAGTAGCCCGAGCTGGACAGGGAGGGCCAACGTCCTGACTTTC. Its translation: CASSPSWTGRANVLTF.

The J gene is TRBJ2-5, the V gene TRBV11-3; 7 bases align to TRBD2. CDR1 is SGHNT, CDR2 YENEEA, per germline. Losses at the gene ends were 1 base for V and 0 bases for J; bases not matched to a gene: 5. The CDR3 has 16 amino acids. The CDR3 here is CASSLGGEGYQETQYF. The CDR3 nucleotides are TGTGCCAGCAGCTTAGGAGGGGAGGGGTACCAAGAGACCCAGTACTTC.

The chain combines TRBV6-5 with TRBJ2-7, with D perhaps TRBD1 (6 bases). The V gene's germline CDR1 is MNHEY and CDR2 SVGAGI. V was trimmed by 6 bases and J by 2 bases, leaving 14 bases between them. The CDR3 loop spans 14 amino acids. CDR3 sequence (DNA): TGTGCCAGCAGGCTTCAGGGGTATGCCTACGAGCAGTACTTC. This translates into CASRLQGYAYEQYF.